A single sample gave rise to the 29 T cell receptor beta chains below, sequenced in a study of T-cell memory formation after mild COVID-19. Using its own MiXCR run on the 5' RACE reads, TCRdb lists one record per CDR3 protein. The sample contains approximately 500,000 distinct CDR3 sequences, roughly 23% of which appear only once. Sequenced input: PBMCs or a T cell subset sorted from them (not recorded which). Receptor source: an adult woman who had mild COVID-19 (a few samples of this study predate the infection). Cell type and time point are not known.

V and J are TRBV20-1 and TRBJ2-2, with a tentative D call TRBD1 (5 bases). V was trimmed by 1 base and J by 3 bases, leaving 9 bases between them. From germline, CDR1 is DFQATT and CDR2 SNEGSKA (reference sequence). The CDR3 is 14 amino acids. CDR3 in amino acids: CSARGGADTGELFF. CDR3 DNA sequence: TGCAGTGCTAGAGGTGGGGCCGACACCGGGGAGCTGTTTTTT.

This clonotype was seen more than once but under ten times. The chain carries TRBV7-3 and TRBJ2-1; D is unresolved. The CDR3 sequence is 14 residues long. Germline CDR1 reads SGHTA; CDR2 reads FQGTGA. V was shortened by 3 bases and J by 5 bases, with 11 bases between the two germline ends. CDR3 DNA sequence: TGTGCCAGCAGCTTGGGCCACGCAAACAATGAGCAGTTCTTC. This encodes CASSLGHANNEQFF.

This clonotype came up a few times. V and J are TRBV29-1 and TRBJ2-7; tentative D call: TRBD2 (6 bases). V was cut by 5 bases and J by 0 bases, with 20 bases left in between. Germline CDR1 SQVTM, CDR2 ANQGSEA. CDR3 length equals 16 residues. The CDR3 protein is CSVHKEGAKASYEQYF. As DNA, the CDR3 is TGCAGCGTTCATAAGGAGGGAGCGAAAGCCTCCTACGAGCAGTACTTC.

The chain recombines TRBV5-1 with TRBJ2-1; 11 bases fit TRBD1. Germline CDR1 SGHRS, CDR2 YFSETQ. CDR3 size: 15 residues. Trimming at V came to 4 bases and at J to 4 bases, leaving 4 bases not matched to a gene. CDR3 in amino acids: CASSNGQGAYNEQFF. CDR3 in DNA: TGCGCCAGCAGCAACGGACAGGGGGCGTACAATGAGCAGTTCTTC. Using reference TRBV5-1 and TRBJ2-1 for the parts outside the CDR3, the full variable domain is KAGVTQTPRYLIKTRGQQVTLSCSPISGHRSVSWYQQTPGQGLQFLFEYFSETQRNKGNFPGRFSGRQFSNSRSEMNVSTLELGDSALYLCASSNGQGAYNEQFFGPGTRLTVL.

This chain links TRBV6-2 or TRBV6-3 with TRBJ1-5, with D possibly being TRBD1 (5 bases). V was clipped by 2 bases and J by 4 bases, with 6 bases between them. CDR3 length: 13 residues. Germline lookup yields CDR1 MNHEY and CDR2 SVGEGT. CDR3 sequence: CASSYEGNQPQHF. CDR3 DNA: TGTGCCAGCAGTTACGAGGGGAATCAGCCCCAGCATTTT.

This clonotype came up a few times. The genes are TRBV5-5 and TRBJ1-1; no clear D gene. Germline V gene sequence: CDR1 SGHKS, CDR2 YYEKEE (reference sequence). The V end was cut by 0 bases, the J end by 2 bases, with 5 bases between. This CDR3 region has 13 residues. The chain's CDR3 is CASSLDYNTEAFF. The CDR3 DNA reads as TGTGCCAGCAGCTTGGATTACAACACTGAAGCTTTCTTT.

The V call is TRBV5-6, the J call TRBJ2-3, with 7 bases identical to TRBD2. The CDR3 is made up of 13 amino acids. The trim removed 3 bases at V and 5 bases at J, leaving 3 bases unmatched. CDR1 is SGHDT, CDR2 YYEEEE, per germline. The CDR3 spells CASSSERGDTQYF. As DNA, the CDR3 is TGTGCCAGCAGCTCGGAGCGGGGAGATACGCAGTATTTT.

The J gene is TRBJ1-2, the V gene TRBV20-1; 8 bases map to TRBD1. The V segment lost 5 bases and the J segment 6 bases; nucleotides outside the gene matches: 8. CDR3 length: 13 residues. The germline V gene encodes CDR1 DFQATT and CDR2 SNEGSKA (reference sequence). The CDR3 nucleotides read TGCAGTGCTCACCCAGGGGGCCCTCATGGCTACACCTTC. Its translation: CSAHPGGPHGYTF.

The chain is built from TRBV29-1 and TRBJ2-2; 7 bases agree with TRBD2. V lost 0 bases, J lost 5 bases, and 6 bases stayed unmatched. Germline V gene sequence: CDR1 SQVTM, CDR2 ANQGSEA. CDR3 size: 15 residues. CDR3 protein: CSVEEGTRGTGELFF. CDR3 DNA: TGCAGCGTTGAAGAGGGGACGCGGGGGACCGGGGAGCTGTTTTTT.

This clonotype was observed a few times. The chain uses TRBV25-1 and TRBJ2-3, with TRBD1 as a possible D gene (6 bases). Trimming stripped 2 bases from V and 3 bases from J, with 15 bases between. From germline, CDR1 is MGHDK and CDR2 SYGVNS. This CDR3 spans 16 amino acids. CDR3 nucleotides: TGTGCCAGCAGTGAAACGTATGGCAGGGGTACAGATACGCAGTATTTT. Its protein is CASSETYGRGTDTQYF.

This clonotype was found a few times. The chain couples TRBV4-3 to TRBJ2-7; 8 bases line up with TRBD1. CDR3 size: 15 residues. The junction had 9 bases not matched to a gene; V was cut back by 6 bases and J by 2 bases. In germline, CDR1 is LGHNA, CDR2 YSLEER. CDR3 residues: CASSLHPGGTYEQYF. The CDR3, as DNA: TGCGCCAGCAGTCTCCACCCAGGGGGCACCTACGAGCAGTACTTC.

The CDR3 here is CASSLFTGGPADTQYF. For the CDR3, the DNA is TGCGCCAGCAGCTTGTTCACGGGGGGCCCCGCAGATACGCAGTATTTT. V and J are TRBV5-1 and TRBJ2-3; tentative D call: TRBD2 (7 bases). V lost 1 base to trimming and J lost 4 bases, with 16 bases between them. From germline, CDR1 is SGHRS and CDR2 YFSETQ. There are 16 residues in the CDR3.

This clonotype was found a few times. The chain has TRBV12-3 or TRBV12-4 and TRBJ2-7; 9 nucleotides agree with TRBD1. V lost 6 bases, J lost 3 bases, and 6 bases stayed unmatched. The CDR3 is 14 residues long. The CDR3 bases are TGTGCCAGCAGCCCCACAGGGGGCAACTACGAGCAGTACTTC. Translating gives CASSPTGGNYEQYF.

This clonotype was seen only a few times. The J gene is TRBJ2-3, the V gene TRBV24-1; tentatively, D is TRBD2 (5 bases). V shed 9 bases and J shed 5 bases, with 14 bases lying between them. CDR1 is KGHDR, CDR2 SFDVKD, per germline. The length of the CDR3 is 13 residues. CDR3: CATGLEGRDTQYF. The CDR3, as DNA: TGTGCCACCGGGCTCGAGGGAAGAGATACGCAGTATTTT.

The CDR3 bases are TGTGCCTGGAGTGCCCCTGGACAGGGGAATGAAAAACTGTTTTTT. This gives the protein CAWSAPGQGNEKLFF. The rearrangement uses TRBV30 and TRBJ1-4; 9 bases align to TRBD1. The V gene's germline CDR1 is GTSNPN and CDR2 SVGIG (reference sequence). This CDR3 is built from 15 residues. The V gene end was trimmed by 1 base and the J gene end by 5 bases; junction bases not matched to a gene: 5.

The gene calls are TRBV11-2 and TRBJ2-1, with a weak D call TRBD2 (6 bases). Trimming shortened V by 0 bases and J by 4 bases, and 10 bases separated the two germline ends. In germline, CDR1 is SGHAT, CDR2 FQNNGV. This CDR3 comprises 15 residues. This chain's CDR3 is CASSLEGLEYNEQFF. In DNA form, the CDR3 reads TGTGCCAGCAGCTTAGAGGGACTGGAGTACAATGAGCAGTTCTTC. Full variable domain (outside the CDR3, taken from reference TRBV11-2 and TRBJ2-1): EAGVAQSPRYKIIEKRQSVAFWCNPISGHATLYWYQQILGQGPKLLIQFQNNGVVDDSQLPKDRFSAERLKGVDSTLKIQPAKLEDSAVYLCASSLEGLEYNEQFFGPGTRLTVL.

This clonotype was counted only a few times. V and J are TRBV19 and TRBJ1-4; D is ambiguous. Germline values: CDR1 LNHDA, CDR2 SQIVND (reference sequence). Trimming stripped 8 bases from V and 7 bases from J, with 14 bases between. The CDR3 length is 13 residues. CDR3 amino acids: CASSGRMGEKLFF. CDR3 sequence (DNA): TGTGCCAGTTCCGGAAGGATGGGTGAAAAACTGTTTTTT. The full variable domain, completed using reference TRBV19 and TRBJ1-4, is DGGITQSPKYLFRKEGQNVTLSCEQNLNHDAMYWYRQDPGQGLRLIYYSQIVNDFQKGDIAEGYSVSREKKESFPLTVTSAQKNPTAFYLCASSGRMGEKLFFGSGTQLSVL.

The chain combines TRBV15 with TRBJ2-7; no reliable D call. Trimming pared 1 base from V and 3 bases from J, leaving 4 bases between. Per the germline V gene, CDR1 is LNHNV and CDR2 is YYDKDF (reference sequence). This CDR3 comprises 12 residues. This chain's CDR3 is CATSRADYEQYF. CDR3 bases: TGTGCCACCAGCAGAGCCGACTACGAGCAGTACTTC.

This chain connects TRBV12-3 or TRBV12-4 to TRBJ2-3; no clear D gene. The CDR3 is 14 amino acids. V gave up 5 bases and J gave up 1 base, with 10 bases separating them. CDR3 in amino acids: CASSNSDGTDTQYF. The CDR3 region has the DNA TGTGCCAGCAGTAACTCGGACGGCACAGATACGCAGTATTTT.

There are a few counts of this clonotype. The rearrangement uses TRBV4-1 and TRBJ2-3; D is perhaps TRBD1 or TRBD2 (6 bases each). CDR3 length: 17 amino acids. Germline V CDR1 and CDR2: MGHRA, YSYEKL. Deletions cut 0 bases from V and 4 bases from J, with 17 bases between. In DNA form, the CDR3 reads TGCGCCAGCAGCCAAGAAAGGGGGGTAATTGGAGCAGATACGCAGTATTTT. This gives the protein CASSQERGVIGADTQYF.

This clonotype was seen a few times. The chain uses TRBV9 and TRBJ2-5; perhaps TRBD1 as D (5 bases). Trimming left V 0 bases short and J 5 bases short, with 17 bases between. There are 16 residues in the CDR3. The V gene's germline CDR1 is SGDLS and CDR2 YYNGEE. CDR3 loop: CASSVGLVWGGETQYF. The CDR3 coding sequence is TGTGCCAGCAGCGTAGGGCTGGTGTGGGGCGGCGAGACCCAGTACTTC.

The genes are TRBV7-2 and TRBJ2-1; D tentatively fits TRBD1 or TRBD2 (5 bases each). Deletions cut 5 bases from V and 5 bases from J, with 16 bases between. Germline V lookup: CDR1 SGHTA, CDR2 FQGNSA. This CDR3 is 15 amino acids long. The DNA of the CDR3 is TGTGCCAGCAGCCCAGAGGGGCGCGGAAACAATGAGCAGTTCTTC. Its translation: CASSPEGRGNNEQFF.

A few counts support this clonotype. The J gene is TRBJ2-1, the V gene TRBV29-1; the D gene could be TRBD1 or TRBD2 (7 bases each). CDR3 size: 14 residues. Germline CDR1 SQVTM, CDR2 ANQGSEA. Between the trimmed V and J ends, which lost 1 base and 6 bases, there was a span of 13 bases. The CDR3 nucleotides are TGCAGCGTTGAAGGGCAGGGGGGGGCCAATGAGCAGTTCTTC. Its protein product is CSVEGQGGANEQFF.

The rearrangement joins TRBV12-5 to TRBJ2-2; no firm D call. V lost 6 bases and J lost 6, with 11 bases in between. Per the germline V gene, CDR1 is LGHNT and CDR2 is FRNRAP. CDR3 length: 13 residues. CDR3 loop: CASGRLSPGELFF. The CDR3 bases are TGTGCTAGTGGCCGCCTCTCCCCCGGGGAGCTGTTTTTT.

The chain joins TRBV6-6 to TRBJ1-4; weak D call: TRBD1 (5 bases). The CDR3 is made up of 12 amino acids. Germline V gene lookup returns CDR1 MNHNY and CDR2 SVGAGI (reference sequence). The V and J ends lost 6 bases and 8 bases respectively, with 10 bases between them. The CDR3 bases are TGTGCCAGCAGAGCCGGGGGGGAAAAACTGTTTTTT. Its protein product is CASRAGGEKLFF.

This clonotype was counted a few times. The chain joins TRBV7-3 to TRBJ2-3; 14 nucleotides agree with TRBD2. This CDR3 spans 22 amino acids. Germline loops: CDR1 SGHTA, CDR2 FQGTGA. With 5 bases clipped from V and 2 bases from J, the junction kept 21 bases outside the gene matches. Written as DNA, the CDR3 is TGTGCCAGCAGCACCCTCCCGGGGACTAGCGGGGGAGCCAGATACGACACAGATACGCAGTATTTT. It is translated as CASSTLPGTSGGARYDTDTQYF.

The gene calls are TRBV4-1 and TRBJ1-1, with TRBD1 identical over 9 bases. The CDR3 has 16 residues. The germline gives CDR1 MGHRA, CDR2 YSYEKL. Losses at the gene ends were 5 bases for V and 6 bases for J; bases not matched to a gene: 13. As DNA, the CDR3 is TGCGCCAGCAGCGAATTACAGGGGGCGGTTTTTCCTGAAGCTTTCTTT. This encodes CASSELQGAVFPEAFF.

This sequence joins TRBV24-1 and TRBJ1-2; D not resolved. The V end lost 4 bases, the J end lost 5 bases, and 4 bases lay between the germline ends. The germline gives CDR1 KGHDR, CDR2 SFDVKD. The CDR3 has 11 amino acids. The CDR3 reads CATSDPYGYTF. Written as DNA, the CDR3 is TGTGCCACCAGTGACCCGTATGGCTACACCTTC.

The table lists this clonotype with a count of one. This chain connects TRBV5-4 to TRBJ1-2; the D gene is possibly TRBD1 (6 bases). Per germline, CDR1 SGHNT and CDR2 YYREEE (reference sequence). Trimming took off 1 base at V and 6 bases at J, with 16 bases between the two ends. The CDR3 has 15 residues. The CDR3 nucleotides read TGTGCCAGCAGCTTGAATGTAGGGGGTCGAGATGGCTACACCTTC. It is translated as CASSLNVGGRDGYTF.